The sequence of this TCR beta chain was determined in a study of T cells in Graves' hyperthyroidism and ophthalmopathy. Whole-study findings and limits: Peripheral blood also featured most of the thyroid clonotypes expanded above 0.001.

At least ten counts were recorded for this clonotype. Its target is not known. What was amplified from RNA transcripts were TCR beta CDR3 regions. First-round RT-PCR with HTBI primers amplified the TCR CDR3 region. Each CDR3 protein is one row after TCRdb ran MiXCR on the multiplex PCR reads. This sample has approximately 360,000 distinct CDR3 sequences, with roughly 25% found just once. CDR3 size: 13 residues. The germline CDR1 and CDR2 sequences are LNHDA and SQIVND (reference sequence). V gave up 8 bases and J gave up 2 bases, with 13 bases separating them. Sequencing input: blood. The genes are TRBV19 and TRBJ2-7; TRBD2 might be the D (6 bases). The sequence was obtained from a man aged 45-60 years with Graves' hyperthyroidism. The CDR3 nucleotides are TGTGCCAGTGGACCACGGGGGACCTACGAGCAGTACTTC. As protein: CASGPRGTYEQYF.